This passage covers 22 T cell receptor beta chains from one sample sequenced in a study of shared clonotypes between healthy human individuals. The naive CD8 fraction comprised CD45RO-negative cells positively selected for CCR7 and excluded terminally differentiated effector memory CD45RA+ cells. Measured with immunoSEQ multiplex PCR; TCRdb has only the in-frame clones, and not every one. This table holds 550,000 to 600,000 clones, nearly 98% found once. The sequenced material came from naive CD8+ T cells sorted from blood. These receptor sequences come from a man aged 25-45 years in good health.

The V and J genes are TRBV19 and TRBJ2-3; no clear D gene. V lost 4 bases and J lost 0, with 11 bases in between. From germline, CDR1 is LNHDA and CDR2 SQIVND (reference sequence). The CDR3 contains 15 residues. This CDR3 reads CASSTYHASTDTQYF. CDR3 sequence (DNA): TGTGCCAGTAGTACCTATCACGCTAGCACAGATACGCAGTATTTT. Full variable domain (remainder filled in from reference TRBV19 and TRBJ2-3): DGGITQSPKYLFRKEGQNVTLSCEQNLNHDAMYWYRQDPGQGLRLIYYSQIVNDFQKGDIAEGYSVSREKKESFPLTVTSAQKNPTAFYLCASSTYHASTDTQYFGPGTRLTVL.

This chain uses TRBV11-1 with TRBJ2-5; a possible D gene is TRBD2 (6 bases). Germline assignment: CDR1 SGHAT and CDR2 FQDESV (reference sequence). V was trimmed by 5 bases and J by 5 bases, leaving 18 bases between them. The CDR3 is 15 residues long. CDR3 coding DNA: TGTGCCAGCAGCCCTACCCCGGGGGTGTGGGAGACCCAGTACTTC. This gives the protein CASSPTPGVWETQYF.

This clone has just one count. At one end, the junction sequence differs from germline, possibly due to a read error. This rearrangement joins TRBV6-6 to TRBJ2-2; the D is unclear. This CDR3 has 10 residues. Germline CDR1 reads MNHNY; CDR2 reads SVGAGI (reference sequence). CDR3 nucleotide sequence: TGTGCCAGCAGGGGCCCTCCCCAGGTTTTT. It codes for CASRGPPQVF.

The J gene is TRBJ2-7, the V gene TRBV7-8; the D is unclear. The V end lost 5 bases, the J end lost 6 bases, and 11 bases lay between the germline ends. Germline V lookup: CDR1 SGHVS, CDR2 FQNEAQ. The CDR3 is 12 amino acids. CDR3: CASSHYPSEQYF. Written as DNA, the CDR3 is TGTGCCAGCAGCCACTACCCCTCCGAGCAGTACTTC.

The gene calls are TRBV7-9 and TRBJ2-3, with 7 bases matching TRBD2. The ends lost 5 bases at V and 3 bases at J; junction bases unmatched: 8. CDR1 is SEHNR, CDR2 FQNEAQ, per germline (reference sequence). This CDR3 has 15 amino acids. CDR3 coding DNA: TGTGCCAGCAGCCAACCTGGCGGGAGTACAGATACGCAGTATTTT. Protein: CASSQPGGSTDTQYF.

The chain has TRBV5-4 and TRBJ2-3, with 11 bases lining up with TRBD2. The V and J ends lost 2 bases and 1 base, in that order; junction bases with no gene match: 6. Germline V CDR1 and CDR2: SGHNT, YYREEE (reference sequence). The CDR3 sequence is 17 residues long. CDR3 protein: CASSFYSGRAGTDTQYF. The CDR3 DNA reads TGTGCCAGCAGCTTTTATAGCGGGAGGGCCGGCACAGATACGCAGTATTTT.

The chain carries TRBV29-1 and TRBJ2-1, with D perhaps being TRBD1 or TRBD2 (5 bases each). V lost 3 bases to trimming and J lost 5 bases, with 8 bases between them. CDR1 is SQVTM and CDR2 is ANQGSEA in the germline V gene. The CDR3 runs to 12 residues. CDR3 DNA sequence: TGCAGCGTTGATGGGGACCACAATGAGCAGTTCTTC. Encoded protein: CSVDGDHNEQFF.

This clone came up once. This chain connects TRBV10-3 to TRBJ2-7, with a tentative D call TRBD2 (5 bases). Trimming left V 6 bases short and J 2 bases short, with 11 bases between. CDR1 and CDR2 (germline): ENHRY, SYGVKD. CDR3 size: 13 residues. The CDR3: CAIRSDSTYEQYF. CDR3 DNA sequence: TGTGCCATCAGATCGGACTCAACCTACGAGCAGTACTTC.

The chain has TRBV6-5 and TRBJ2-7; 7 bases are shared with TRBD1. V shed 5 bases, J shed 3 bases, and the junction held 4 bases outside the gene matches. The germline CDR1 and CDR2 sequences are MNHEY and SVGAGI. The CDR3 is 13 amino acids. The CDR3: CASSSSGGYEQYF. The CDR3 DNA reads TGTGCCAGCAGTAGCTCAGGGGGCTACGAGCAGTACTTC.

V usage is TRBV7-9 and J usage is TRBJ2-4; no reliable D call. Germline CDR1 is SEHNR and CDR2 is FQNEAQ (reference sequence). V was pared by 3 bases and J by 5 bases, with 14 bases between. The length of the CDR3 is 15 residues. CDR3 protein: CASSFALDIQNIQYF. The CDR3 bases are TGTGCCAGCAGCTTCGCCCTAGATATCCAAAACATTCAGTACTTC.

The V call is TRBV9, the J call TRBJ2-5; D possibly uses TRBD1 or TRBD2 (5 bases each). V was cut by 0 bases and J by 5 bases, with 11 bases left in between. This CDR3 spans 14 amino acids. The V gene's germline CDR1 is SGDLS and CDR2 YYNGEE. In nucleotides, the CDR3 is TGTGCCAGCAGCGTAGACCAGAGGGGCGAGACCCAGTACTTC. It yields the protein CASSVDQRGETQYF.

CDR3 bases: TGTGCCAGCAGCTTAGCACTAGCGGGATTATACAATGAGCAGTTCTTC. Translated: CASSLALAGLYNEQFF. The chain has TRBV11-2 and TRBJ2-1; TRBD2 matches 10 bases. Per the germline V gene, CDR1 is SGHAT and CDR2 is FQNNGV. This CDR3 has 16 residues. Trimming removed 1 base from V and 4 bases from J; junction bases left unmatched: 4.

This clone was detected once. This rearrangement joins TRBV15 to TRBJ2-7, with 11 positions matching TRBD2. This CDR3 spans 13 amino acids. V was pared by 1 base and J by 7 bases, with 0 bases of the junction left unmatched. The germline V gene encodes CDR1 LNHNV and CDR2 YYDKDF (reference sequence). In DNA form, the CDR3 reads TGTGCCACCAGCAGAGGACTAGCGGGAGAGCAGTACTTC. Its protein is CATSRGLAGEQYF.

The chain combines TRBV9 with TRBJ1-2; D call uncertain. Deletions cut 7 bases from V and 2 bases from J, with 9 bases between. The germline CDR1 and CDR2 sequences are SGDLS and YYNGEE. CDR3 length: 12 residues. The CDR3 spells CASLDQNYGYTF. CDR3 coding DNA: TGTGCCAGCCTTGACCAAAACTATGGCTACACCTTC. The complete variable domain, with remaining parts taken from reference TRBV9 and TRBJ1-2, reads DSGVTQTPKHLITATGQRVTLRCSPRSGDLSVYWYQQSLDQGLQFLIQYYNGEERAKGNILERFSAQQFPDLHSELNLSSLELGDSALYFCASLDQNYGYTFGSGTRLTVV.

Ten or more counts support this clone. Here the CDR3 reads CASSPRQPSSNQPQHF. CDR3 sequence (DNA): TGTGCCAGCTCACCACGACAGCCAAGCAGCAATCAGCCCCAGCATTTT. The rearrangement joins TRBV18 to TRBJ1-5; tentatively, D is TRBD1 (5 bases). V lost 1 base and J 1 base, leaving 11 bases between the germline ends. The germline V gene has CDR1 KGHSH and CDR2 LQKENI. The CDR3 contains 16 residues.

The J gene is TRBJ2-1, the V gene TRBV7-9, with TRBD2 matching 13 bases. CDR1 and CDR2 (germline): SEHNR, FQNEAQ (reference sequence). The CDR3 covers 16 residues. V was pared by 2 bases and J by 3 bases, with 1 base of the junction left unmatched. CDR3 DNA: TGTGCCAGCAGCTTAAGGACTAGCGGGAGCTACAATGAGCAGTTCTTC. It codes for CASSLRTSGSYNEQFF.

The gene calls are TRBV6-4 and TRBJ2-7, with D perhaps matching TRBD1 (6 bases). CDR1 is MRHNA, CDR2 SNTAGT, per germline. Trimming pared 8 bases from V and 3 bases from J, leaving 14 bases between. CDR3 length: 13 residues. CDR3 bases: TGTGCCAGCTCCGGGACAAGGAGCTACGAGCAGTACTTC. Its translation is CASSGTRSYEQYF.

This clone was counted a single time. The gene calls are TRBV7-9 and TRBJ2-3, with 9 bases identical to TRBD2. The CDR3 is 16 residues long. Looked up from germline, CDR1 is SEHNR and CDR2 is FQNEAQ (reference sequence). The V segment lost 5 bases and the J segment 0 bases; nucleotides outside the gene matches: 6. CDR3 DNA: TGTGCCAGCAGCCCGACTAGCGGAATTAGCACAGATACGCAGTATTTT. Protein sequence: CASSPTSGISTDTQYF.

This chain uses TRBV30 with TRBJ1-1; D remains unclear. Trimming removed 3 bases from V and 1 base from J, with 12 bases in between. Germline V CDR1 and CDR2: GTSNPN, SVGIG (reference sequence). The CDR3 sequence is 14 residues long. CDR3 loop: CAWRAQTANTEAFF. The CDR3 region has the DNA TGTGCCTGGAGGGCCCAAACAGCGAACACTGAAGCTTTCTTT. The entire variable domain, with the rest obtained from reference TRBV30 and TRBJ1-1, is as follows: SQTIHQWPATLVQPVGSPLSLECTVEGTSNPNLYWYRQAAGRGLQLLFYSVGIGQISSEVPQNLSASRPQDRQFILSSKKLLLSDSGFYLCAWRAQTANTEAFFGQGTRLTVV.

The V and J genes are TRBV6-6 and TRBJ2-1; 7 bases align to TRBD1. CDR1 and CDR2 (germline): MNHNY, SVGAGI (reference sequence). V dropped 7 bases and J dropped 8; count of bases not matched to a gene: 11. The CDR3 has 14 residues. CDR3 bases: TGTGCCAGCACCTCAAGGGGGCTACTAGATGAGCAGTTCTTC. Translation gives CASTSRGLLDEQFF.

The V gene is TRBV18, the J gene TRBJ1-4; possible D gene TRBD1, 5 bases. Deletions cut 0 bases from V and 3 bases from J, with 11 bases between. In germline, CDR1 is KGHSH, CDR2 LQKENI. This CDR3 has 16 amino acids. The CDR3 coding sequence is TGTGCCAGCTCACCACCGAGAGGGGAAGCTAATGAAAAACTGTTTTTT. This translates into CASSPPRGEANEKLFF.

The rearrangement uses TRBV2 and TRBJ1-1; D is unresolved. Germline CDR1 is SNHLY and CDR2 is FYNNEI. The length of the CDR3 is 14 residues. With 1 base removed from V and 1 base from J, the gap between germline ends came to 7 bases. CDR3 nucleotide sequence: TGTGCCAGCAGTGAAGACCACACGAACACTGAAGCTTTCTTT. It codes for CASSEDHTNTEAFF.